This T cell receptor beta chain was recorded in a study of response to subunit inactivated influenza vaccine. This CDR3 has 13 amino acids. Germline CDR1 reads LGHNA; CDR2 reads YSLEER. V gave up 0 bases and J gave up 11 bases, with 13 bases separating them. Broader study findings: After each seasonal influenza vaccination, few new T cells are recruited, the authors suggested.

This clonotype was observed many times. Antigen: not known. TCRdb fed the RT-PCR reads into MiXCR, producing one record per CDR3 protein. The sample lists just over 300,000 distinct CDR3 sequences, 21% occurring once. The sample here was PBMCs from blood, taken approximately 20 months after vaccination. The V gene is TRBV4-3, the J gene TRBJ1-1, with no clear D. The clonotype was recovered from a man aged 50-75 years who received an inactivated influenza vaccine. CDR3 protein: CASSQDMAVRAFF. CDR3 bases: TGCGCCAGCAGCCAAGATATGGCAGTTCGGGCTTTCTTT.